The clone carrying this T cell receptor beta chain was seen only a few times. The antigen is not known. The source of the sample is a study of T cells in localized non-small cell lung cancer. Study-level points and caveats: Adjacent lung held a median roughly 60 of the top 100 tumor clones. Heterogeneity remains possible because sequencing was limited to only one tumor region. Greater T cell density in blood accompanied longer overall survival.

Clones were sequenced by immunoSEQ multiplex PCR, and TCRdb holds only the in-frame ones, with some missing. The sample holds 2,500 to 3,500 clones, around 30% seen once. Germline CDR1 is SGHNT and CDR2 is YENEEA. The ends lost 4 bases at V and 6 bases at J; junction bases unmatched: 4. This CDR3 spans 15 amino acids. Adjacent lung samples, free of atypia, were obtained at least 2 cm from the tumor margin. The sample consisted of normal lung tissue next to the tumor, taken before any cancer treatment. The chain couples TRBV11-3 to TRBJ2-2; 11 positions agree with TRBD1. The TCR comes from a woman aged 35 to 70 with stage I lung adenocarcinoma. This chain's CDR3 is CASSSGGQGAGELFF. CDR3 DNA: TGTGCCAGCAGCTCTGGGGGACAGGGGGCCGGGGAGCTGTTTTTT.